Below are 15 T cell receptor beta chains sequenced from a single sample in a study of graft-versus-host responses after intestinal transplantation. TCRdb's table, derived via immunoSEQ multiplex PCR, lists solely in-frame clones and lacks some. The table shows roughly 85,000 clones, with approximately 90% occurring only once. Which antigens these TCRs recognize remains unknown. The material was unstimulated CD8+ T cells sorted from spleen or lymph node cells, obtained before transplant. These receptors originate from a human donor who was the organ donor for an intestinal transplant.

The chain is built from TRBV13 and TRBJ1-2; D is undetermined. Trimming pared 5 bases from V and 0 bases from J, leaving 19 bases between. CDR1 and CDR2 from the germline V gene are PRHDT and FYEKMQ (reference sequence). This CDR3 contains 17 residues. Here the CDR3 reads CASSPFFLASSNYGYTF. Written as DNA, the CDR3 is TGTGCCAGCAGCCCCTTTTTCCTCGCCTCTTCTAACTATGGCTACACCTTC.

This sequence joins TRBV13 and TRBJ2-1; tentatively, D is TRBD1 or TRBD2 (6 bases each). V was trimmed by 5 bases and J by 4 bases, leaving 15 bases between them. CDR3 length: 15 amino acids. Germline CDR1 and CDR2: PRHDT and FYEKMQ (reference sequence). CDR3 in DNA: TGTGCCAGCAGCCCAGAAGGGGGGCCTTACAATGAGCAGTTCTTC. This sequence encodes CASSPEGGPYNEQFF.

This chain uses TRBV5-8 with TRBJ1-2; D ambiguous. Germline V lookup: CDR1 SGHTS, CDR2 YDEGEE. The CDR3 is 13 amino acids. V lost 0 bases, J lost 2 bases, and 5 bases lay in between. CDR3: CASSLAGNYGYTF. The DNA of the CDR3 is TGTGCCAGCAGCTTGGCCGGGAACTATGGCTACACCTTC.

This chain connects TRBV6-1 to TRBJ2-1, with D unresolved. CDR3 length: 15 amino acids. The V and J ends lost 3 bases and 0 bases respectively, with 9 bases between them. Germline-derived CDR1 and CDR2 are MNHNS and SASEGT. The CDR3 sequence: CASSDHWSSYNEQFF. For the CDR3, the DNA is TGTGCCAGCAGTGATCACTGGAGCTCCTACAATGAGCAGTTCTTC.

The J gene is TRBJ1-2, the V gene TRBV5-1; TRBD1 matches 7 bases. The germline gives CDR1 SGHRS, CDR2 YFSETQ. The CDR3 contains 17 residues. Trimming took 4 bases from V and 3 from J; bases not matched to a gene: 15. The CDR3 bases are TGCGCCAGCAGCGAAGGGACAGAATACCTCGGGTACTATGGCTACACCTTC. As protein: CASSEGTEYLGYYGYTF.

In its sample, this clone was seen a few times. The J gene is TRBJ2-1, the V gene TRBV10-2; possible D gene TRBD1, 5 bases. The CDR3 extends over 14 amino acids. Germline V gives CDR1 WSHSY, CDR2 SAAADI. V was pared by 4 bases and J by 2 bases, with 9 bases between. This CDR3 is CASSATGAYNEQFF. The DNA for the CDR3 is TGCGCCAGCAGTGCTACAGGAGCCTACAATGAGCAGTTCTTC.

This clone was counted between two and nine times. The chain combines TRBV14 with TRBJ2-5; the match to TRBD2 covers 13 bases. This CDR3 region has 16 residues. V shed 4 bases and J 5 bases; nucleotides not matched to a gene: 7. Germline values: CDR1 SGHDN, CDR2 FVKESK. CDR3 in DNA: TGTGCCAGCAGCCTTACTAGCGGGAGGGCATGGGAGACCCAGTACTTC. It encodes CASSLTSGRAWETQYF.

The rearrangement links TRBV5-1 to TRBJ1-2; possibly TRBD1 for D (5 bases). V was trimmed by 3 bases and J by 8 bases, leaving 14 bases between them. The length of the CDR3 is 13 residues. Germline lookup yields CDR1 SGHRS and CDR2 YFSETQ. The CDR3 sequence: CASSYDSTVGYTF. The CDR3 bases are TGCGCCAGCAGCTACGACAGCACCGTGGGCTACACCTTC.

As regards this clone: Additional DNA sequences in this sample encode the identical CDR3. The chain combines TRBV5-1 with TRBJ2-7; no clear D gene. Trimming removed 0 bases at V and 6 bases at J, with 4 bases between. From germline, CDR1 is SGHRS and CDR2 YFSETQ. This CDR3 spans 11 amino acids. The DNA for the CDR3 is TGCGCCAGCAGCTTGGGGGGCGAGCAGTACTTC. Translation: CASSLGGEQYF.

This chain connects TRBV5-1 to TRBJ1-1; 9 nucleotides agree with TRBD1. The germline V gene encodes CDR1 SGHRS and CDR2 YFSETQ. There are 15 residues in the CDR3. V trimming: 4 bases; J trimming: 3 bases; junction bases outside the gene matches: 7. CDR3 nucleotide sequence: TGCGCCAGCAGCGGGACAGGGATGAGGGACACTGAAGCTTTCTTT. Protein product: CASSGTGMRDTEAFF.

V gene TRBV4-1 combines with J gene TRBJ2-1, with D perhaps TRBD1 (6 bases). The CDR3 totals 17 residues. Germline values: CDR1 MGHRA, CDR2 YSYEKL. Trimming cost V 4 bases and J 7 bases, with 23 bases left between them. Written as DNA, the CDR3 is TGCGCCAGCAGCCCACACCTCACGACAGGAAACGGGAATGAGCAGTTCTTC. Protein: CASSPHLTTGNGNEQFF.

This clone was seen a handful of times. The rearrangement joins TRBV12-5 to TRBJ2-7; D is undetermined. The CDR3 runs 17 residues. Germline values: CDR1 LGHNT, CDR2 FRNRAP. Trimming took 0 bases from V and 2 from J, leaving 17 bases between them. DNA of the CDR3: TGTGCTAGTGGTTTGGTACTTGAAGGTCTCCCCACCTACGAGCAGTACTTC. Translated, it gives CASGLVLEGLPTYEQYF.

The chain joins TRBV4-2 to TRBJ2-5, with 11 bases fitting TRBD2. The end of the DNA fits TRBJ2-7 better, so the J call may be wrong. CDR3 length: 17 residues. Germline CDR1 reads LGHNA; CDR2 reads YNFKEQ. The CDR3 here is CASSQDFPTSGIYEQYF. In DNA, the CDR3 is TGTGCCAGCAGCCAAGATTTTCCGACTAGCGGGATTTACGAGCAGTACTTC.

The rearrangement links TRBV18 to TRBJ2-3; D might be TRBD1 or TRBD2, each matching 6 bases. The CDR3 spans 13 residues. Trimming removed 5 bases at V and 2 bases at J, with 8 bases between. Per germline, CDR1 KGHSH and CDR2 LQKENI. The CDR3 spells CASSGGHTDTQYF. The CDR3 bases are TGTGCCAGCTCAGGGGGGCACACAGATACGCAGTATTTT. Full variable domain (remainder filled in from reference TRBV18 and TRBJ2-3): NAGVMQNPRHLVRRRGQEARLRCSPMKGHSHVYWYRQLPEEGLKFMVYLQKENIIDESGMPKERFSAEFPKEGPSILRIQQVVRGDSAAYFCASSGGHTDTQYFGPGTRLTVL.

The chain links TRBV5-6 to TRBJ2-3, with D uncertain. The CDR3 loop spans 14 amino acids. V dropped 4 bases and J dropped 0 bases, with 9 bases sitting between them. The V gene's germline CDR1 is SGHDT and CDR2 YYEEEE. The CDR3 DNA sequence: TGTGCCAGCAGCCCGCGGAAAAGCACAGATACGCAGTATTTT. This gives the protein CASSPRKSTDTQYF.